This T cell receptor beta chain was sequenced for a study of CD8+ T cells in alopecia areata (dated by TCRdb to the late 2010s). About the study as a whole: High-throughput TCRbeta sequencing was used to examine T cell clonal expansion in alopecia areata in both the C3H/HeJ mouse model and human patients. immunoSEQ multiplex PCR using 35 Vbeta forward primers and 13 Jbeta reverse primers was used to amplify TCRbeta CDR3 regions. Scalp clonality was compared across normal scalp (n=4), patchy alopecia areata scalp (n=8), and alopecia totalis/universalis scalp (n=8). The RNA source kit depended on sample type: the PAXgene miRNA kit for fixed scalp, the miRNeasy kit for PBMCs, and the RNeasy kit for mouse skin. Scalp tissue and sorted CD4+ and CD8+ peripheral blood T cells from patchy and totalis/universalis alopecia areata patients and from healthy controls were covered by human TCRbeta sequencing. Here is what the overall study found, with its caveats: Lesional scalp, especially in alopecia totalis/universalis, showed higher clonality and more expanded CD8+ clones than normal scalp, suggesting antigenic drive. Unlike mouse skin, where gammadelta T cells dominate, normal human skin contains resident alphabeta T cells that get sequenced too, which complicates analysis of the scalp TCR repertoire. Shared TCR sequences between patients were less evident than in mice, which may be partly attributable to HLA diversity in the patient population.

Lesional scalp punch biopsies and peripheral blood were collected from alopecia areata patients. After PBMCs were isolated by density centrifugation and stained for CD3, CD4 and CD8, a FACSAria was used to sort CD4+ and CD8+ T cells. The untreated alopecia areata patients were recruited through a multicenter biomarker study. Blood CD8+ T cells from roughly five biomarker-study patients were further sorted into NKG2D-low and NKG2D-high fractions. About this clone itself: No cognate antigen has been identified for it. No base quality information exists; no much larger clone differs at one position.

CDR1 and CDR2 are read off the germline V gene as SQVTM and ANQGSEA. The V end loses 3 bases and the J end loses 4 bases, and a stretch of 24 bases separates them. Taken from cysteine to phenylalanine, the CDR3 has 17 residues. CDR3 DNA is the only sequence kept; it has 51 bases, read in frame from the first base. The library was obtained by the immunoSEQ multiplex PCR assay. RNA was extracted from all samples and reverse transcribed into cDNA, which served as template for TCR sequencing. SuperScript III was used for first-strand cDNA synthesis, primed with a 2:1 mix of oligo-dT and random hexamers. A synthetic immune receptor repertoire was used to assess amplification bias, and residual bias was removed computationally. The authors' pipeline ran thus. Raw reads were preprocessed for error removal, and CDR3 was defined according to IMGT conventions as running from the conserved cysteine to phenylalanine. Clonality was computed by normalizing Shannon entropy by log2 of the number of productive unique TCRs and subtracting the result from 1. CD4 or CD8 identity of scalp clones was inferred by cross-referencing scalp TCRbeta sequences with sorted blood CD4 and CD8 repertoires. Imported from immuneACCESS, the table was reduced by TCRdb to in-frame sequences with V and J called. These copies leave out some clones; in studies compared against another copy, an unresolved V gene accounts for under half, and the cause of the remainder is not known. V, J and clone size are those of that table, while D and trimming were read from the DNA. This sample comprises tens of thousands of clones, roughly 45% of them detected only once. The ten largest clones add up to just over 50% of the sample.

The sequence was collected from a human donor with alopecia areata. What was sequenced was NKG2D-low CD8+ T cells sorted from blood. Per the publication, the cell subset or site label means: sorted CD8+ NKG2D-low blood T cells. The V and J genes are TRBV29-1 and TRBJ1-2, with a weak D call of TRBD1 (5 bases match). Here the CDR3 is given as CSVEARKTGGASYGYTF. The nucleotide sequence is TGCAGCGTTGAGGCGCGAAAAACGGGAGGGGCGAGCTATGGCTACACCTTC.